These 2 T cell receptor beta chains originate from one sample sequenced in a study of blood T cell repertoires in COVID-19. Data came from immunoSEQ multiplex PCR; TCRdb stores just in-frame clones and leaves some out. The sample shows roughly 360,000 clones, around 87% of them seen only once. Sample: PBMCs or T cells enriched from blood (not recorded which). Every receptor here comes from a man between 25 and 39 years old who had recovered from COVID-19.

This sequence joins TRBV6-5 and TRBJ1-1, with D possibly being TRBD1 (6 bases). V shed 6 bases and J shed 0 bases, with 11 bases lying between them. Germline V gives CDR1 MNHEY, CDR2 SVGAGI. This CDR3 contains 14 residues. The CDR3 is CASSPDRLNTEAFF. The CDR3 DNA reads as TGTGCCAGCAGCCCAGACAGGCTGAACACTGAAGCTTTCTTT.

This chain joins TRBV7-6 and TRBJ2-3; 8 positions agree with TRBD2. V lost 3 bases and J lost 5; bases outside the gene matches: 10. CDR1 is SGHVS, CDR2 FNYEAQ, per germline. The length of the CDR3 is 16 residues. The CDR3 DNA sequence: TGTGCCAGCAGCTTCGGCGGGGGGCAATCAGGAGATACGCAGTATTTT. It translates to CASSFGGGQSGDTQYF.